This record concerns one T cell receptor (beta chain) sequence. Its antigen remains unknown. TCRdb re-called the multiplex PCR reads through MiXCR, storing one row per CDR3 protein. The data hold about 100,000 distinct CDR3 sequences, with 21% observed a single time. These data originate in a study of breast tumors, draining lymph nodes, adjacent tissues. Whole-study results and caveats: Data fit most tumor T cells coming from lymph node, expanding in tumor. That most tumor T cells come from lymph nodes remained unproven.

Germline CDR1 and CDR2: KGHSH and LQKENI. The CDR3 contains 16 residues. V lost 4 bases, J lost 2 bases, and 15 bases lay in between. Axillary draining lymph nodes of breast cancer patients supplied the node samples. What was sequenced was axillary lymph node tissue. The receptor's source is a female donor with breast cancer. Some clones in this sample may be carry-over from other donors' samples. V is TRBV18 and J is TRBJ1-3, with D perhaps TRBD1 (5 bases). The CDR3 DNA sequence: TGTGCCAGCTCACTCGTCGACAGCGCAACTGGAAACACCATATATTTT. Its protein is CASSLVDSATGNTIYF.